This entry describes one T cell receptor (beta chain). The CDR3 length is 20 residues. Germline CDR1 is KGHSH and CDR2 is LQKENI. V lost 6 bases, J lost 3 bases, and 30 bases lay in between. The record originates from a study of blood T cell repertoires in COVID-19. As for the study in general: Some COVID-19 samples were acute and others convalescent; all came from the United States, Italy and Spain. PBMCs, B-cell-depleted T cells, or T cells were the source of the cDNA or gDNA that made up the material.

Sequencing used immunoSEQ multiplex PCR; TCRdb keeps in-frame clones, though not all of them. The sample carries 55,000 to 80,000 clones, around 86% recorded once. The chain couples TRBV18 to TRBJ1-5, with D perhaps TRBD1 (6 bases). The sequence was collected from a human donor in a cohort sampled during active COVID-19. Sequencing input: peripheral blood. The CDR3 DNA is TGTGCCAGCTCCCCTCGACTTTTACCAGGGGAAGGAGAGAACAATCAGCCCCAGCATTTT. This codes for CASSPRLLPGEGENNQPQHF. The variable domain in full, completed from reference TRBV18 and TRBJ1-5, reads NAGVMQNPRHLVRRRGQEARLRCSPMKGHSHVYWYRQLPEEGLKFMVYLQKENIIDESGMPKERFSAEFPKEGPSILRIQQVVRGDSAAYFCASSPRLLPGEGENNQPQHFGDGTRLSIL.